This TCR beta chain was retrieved from a study of OX40 agonist ivuxolimab in advanced cancers. The germline V and J ends were trimmed by 5 bases and 2 bases, with 15 bases remaining between them. This CDR3 contains 15 residues. Germline CDR1 and CDR2: SEHNR and FQNEAQ (reference sequence). Sequencing was performed with immunoSEQ multiplex PCR; in TCRdb, only in-frame clones are kept and a portion is missing. The data hold around 50,000 clones, with about 88% observed a single time. This receptor was obtained from an adult with an advanced solid tumor such as melanoma, head and neck, liver or kidney cancer. The rearrangement joins TRBV7-9 to TRBJ2-5; tentative D call: TRBD1 (5 bases). Source: CD4+ or CD8+ T cells sorted from blood, taken in a trial of the OX40 agonist ivuxolimab. CDR3 loop: CASSLGLGSQETQYF. The CDR3 DNA follows: TGTGCCAGCAGCCTGGGGCTCGGTTCTCAAGAGACCCAGTACTTC.